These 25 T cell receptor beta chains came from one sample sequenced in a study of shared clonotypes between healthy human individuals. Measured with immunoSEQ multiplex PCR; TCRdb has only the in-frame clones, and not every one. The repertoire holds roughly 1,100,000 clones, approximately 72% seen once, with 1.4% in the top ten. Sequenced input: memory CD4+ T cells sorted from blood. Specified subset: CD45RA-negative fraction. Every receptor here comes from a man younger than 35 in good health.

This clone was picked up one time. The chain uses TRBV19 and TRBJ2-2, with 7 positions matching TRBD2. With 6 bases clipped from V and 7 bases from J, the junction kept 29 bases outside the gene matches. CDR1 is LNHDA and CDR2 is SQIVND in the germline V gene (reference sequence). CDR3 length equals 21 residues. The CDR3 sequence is CASRKKGTWVAGLERSGELFF. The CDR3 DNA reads TGTGCCAGTAGGAAAAAGGGGACTTGGGTAGCGGGCCTCGAGAGGAGCGGGGAGCTGTTTTTT.

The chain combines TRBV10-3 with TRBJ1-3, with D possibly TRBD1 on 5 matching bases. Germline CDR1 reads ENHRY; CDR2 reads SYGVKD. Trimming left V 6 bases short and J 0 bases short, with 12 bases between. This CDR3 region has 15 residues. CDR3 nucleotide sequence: TGTGCCATCAGAGGGACGGTCGACTCTGGAAACACCATATATTTT. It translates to CAIRGTVDSGNTIYF.

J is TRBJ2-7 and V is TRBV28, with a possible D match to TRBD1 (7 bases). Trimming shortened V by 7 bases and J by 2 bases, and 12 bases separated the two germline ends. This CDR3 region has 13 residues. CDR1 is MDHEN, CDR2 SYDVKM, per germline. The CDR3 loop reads CASTGGGTYEQYF. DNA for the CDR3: TGTGCCAGCACAGGGGGAGGTACCTACGAGCAGTACTTC.

DNA for the CDR3: TGTGCCAGCAGCCTTCTCTATGTGAACACTGAAGCTTTCTTT. Its protein is CASSLLYVNTEAFF. The V gene is TRBV28, the J gene TRBJ1-1; D not resolved. The CDR3 extends over 14 amino acids. V lost 6 bases to trimming and J lost 0 bases, with 11 bases between them. Germline CDR1 reads MDHEN; CDR2 reads SYDVKM.

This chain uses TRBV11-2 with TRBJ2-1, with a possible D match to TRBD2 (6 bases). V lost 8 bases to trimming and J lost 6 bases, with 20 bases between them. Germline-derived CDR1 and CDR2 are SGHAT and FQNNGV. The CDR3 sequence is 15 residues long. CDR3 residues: CASADGGRSFNEQFF. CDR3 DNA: TGTGCCAGCGCTGATGGGGGGAGGTCGTTCAATGAGCAGTTCTTC.

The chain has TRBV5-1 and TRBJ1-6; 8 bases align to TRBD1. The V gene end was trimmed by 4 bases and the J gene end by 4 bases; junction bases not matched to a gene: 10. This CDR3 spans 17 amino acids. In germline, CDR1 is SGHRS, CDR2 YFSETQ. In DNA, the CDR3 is TGCGCCAGCAGCGATGGACAGGGTGGAGGATATAATTCACCCCTCCACTTT. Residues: CASSDGQGGGYNSPLHF. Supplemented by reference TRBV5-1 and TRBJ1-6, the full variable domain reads KAGVTQTPRYLIKTRGQQVTLSCSPISGHRSVSWYQQTPGQGLQFLFEYFSETQRNKGNFPGRFSGRQFSNSRSEMNVSTLELGDSALYLCASSDGQGGGYNSPLHFGNGTRLTVT.

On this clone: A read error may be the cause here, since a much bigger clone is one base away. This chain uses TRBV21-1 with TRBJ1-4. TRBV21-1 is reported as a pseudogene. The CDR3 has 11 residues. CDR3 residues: CASSPAEKLFF. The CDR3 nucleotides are TGTGCCAGCAGCCCGGCCGAAAAACTGTTTTTT.

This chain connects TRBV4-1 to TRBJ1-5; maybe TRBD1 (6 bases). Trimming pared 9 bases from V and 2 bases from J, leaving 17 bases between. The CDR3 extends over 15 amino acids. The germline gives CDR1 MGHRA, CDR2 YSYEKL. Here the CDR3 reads CASCPRQEGNQPQHF. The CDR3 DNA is TGCGCCAGTTGCCCCCGACAGGAGGGCAATCAGCCCCAGCATTTT.

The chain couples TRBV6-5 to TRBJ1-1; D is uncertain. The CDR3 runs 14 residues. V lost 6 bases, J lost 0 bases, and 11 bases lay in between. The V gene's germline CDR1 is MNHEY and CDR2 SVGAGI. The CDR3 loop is CASRLNTLNTEAFF. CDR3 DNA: TGTGCCAGCAGGTTAAACACCTTGAACACTGAAGCTTTCTTT.

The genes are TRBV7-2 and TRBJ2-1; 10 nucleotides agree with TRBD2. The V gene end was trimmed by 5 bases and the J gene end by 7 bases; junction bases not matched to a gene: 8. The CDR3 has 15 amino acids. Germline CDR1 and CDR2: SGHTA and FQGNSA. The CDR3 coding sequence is TGTGCCAGCAGCCAACCGGGACTAGCGATGAATGAGCAGTTCTTC. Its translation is CASSQPGLAMNEQFF.

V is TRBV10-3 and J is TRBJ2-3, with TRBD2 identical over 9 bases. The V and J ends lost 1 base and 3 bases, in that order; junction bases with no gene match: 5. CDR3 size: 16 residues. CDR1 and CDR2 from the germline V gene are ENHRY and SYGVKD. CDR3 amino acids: CAISELSGLATDTQYF. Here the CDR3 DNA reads TGTGCCATCAGTGAGTTATCAGGACTAGCGACAGATACGCAGTATTTT.

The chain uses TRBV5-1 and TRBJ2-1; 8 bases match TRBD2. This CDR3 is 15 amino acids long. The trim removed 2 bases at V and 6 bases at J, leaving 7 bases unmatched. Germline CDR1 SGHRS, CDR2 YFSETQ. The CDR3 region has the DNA TGCGCCAGCAGCTTTGTAACTAGCGGTGGCAATGAGCAGTTCTTC. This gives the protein CASSFVTSGGNEQFF.

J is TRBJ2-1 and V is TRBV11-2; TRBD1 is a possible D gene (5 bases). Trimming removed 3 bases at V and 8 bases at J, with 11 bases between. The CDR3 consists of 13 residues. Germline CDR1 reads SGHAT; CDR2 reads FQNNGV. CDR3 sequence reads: CASSFTPGYEQFF. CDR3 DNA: TGTGCCAGCAGCTTCACACCAGGGTATGAGCAGTTCTTC.

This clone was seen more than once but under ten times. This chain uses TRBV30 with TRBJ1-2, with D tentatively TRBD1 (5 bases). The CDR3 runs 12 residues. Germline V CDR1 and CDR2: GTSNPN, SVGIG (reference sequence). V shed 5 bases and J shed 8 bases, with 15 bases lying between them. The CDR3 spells CAWGRLGVGYTF. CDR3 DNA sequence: TGTGCCTGGGGAAGGTTGGGGGTCGGCTACACCTTC.

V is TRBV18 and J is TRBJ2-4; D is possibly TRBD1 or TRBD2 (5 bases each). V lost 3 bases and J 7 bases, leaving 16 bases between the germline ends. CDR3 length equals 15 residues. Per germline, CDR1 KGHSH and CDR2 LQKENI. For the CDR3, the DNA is TGTGCCAGCTCACCCCCCGGGACCCCCGGGAACATTCAGTACTTC. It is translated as CASSPPGTPGNIQYF. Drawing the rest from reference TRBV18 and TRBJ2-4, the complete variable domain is NAGVMQNPRHLVRRRGQEARLRCSPMKGHSHVYWYRQLPEEGLKFMVYLQKENIIDESGMPKERFSAEFPKEGPSILRIQQVVRGDSAAYFCASSPPGTPGNIQYFGAGTRLSVL.

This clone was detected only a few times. The CDR3 protein is CASSGFTYEQYF. The CDR3 DNA is TGTGCCAGCTCAGGGTTTACCTACGAGCAGTACTTC. The rearrangement uses TRBV7-6 and TRBJ2-7, with a tentative D call TRBD1 (5 bases). The CDR3 contains 12 residues. Germline V CDR1 and CDR2: SGHVS, FNYEAQ. V lost 8 bases, J lost 2 bases, and 10 bases lay in between. The complete variable domain, with remaining parts taken from reference TRBV7-6 and TRBJ2-7, reads GAGVSQSPRYKVTKRGQDVALRCDPISGHVSLYWYRQALGQGPEFLTYFNYEAQQDKSGLPNDRFSAERPEGSISTLTIQRTEQRDSAMYRCASSGFTYEQYFGPGTRLTVT.

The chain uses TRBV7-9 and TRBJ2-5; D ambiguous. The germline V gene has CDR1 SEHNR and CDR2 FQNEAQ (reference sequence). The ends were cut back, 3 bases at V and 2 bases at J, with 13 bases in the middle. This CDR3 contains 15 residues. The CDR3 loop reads CASSLIWSAQETQYF. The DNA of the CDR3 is TGTGCCAGCAGCTTGATATGGTCGGCTCAAGAGACCCAGTACTTC.

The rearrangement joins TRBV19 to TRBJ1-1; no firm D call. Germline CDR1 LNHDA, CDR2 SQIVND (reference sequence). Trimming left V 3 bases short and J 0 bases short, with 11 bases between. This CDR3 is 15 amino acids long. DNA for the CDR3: TGTGCCAGTAGTATTCTTGCCCGGGTGAACACTGAAGCTTTCTTT. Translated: CASSILARVNTEAFF.

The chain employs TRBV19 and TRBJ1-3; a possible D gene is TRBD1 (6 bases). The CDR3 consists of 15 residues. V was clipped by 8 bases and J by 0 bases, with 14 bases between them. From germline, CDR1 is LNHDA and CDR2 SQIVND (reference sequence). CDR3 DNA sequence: TGTGCCAGTTCCGAGACAGGTAGCTCTGGAAACACCATATATTTT. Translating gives CASSETGSSGNTIYF. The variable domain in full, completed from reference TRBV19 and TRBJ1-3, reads DGGITQSPKYLFRKEGQNVTLSCEQNLNHDAMYWYRQDPGQGLRLIYYSQIVNDFQKGDIAEGYSVSREKKESFPLTVTSAQKNPTAFYLCASSETGSSGNTIYFGEGSWLTVV.

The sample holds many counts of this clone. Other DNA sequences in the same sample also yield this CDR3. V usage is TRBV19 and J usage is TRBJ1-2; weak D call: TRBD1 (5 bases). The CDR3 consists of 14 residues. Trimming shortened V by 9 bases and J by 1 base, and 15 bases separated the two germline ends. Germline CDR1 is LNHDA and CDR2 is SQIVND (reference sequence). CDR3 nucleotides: TGTGCCAGCAACTCGGGGCAGGGTAACTATGGCTACACCTTC. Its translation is CASNSGQGNYGYTF.

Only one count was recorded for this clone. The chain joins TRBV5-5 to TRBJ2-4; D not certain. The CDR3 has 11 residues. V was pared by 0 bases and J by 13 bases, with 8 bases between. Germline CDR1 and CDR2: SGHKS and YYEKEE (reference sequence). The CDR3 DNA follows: TGTGCCAGCAGCTTGGAAGTGGAGCAGTACTTC. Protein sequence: CASSLEVEQYF.

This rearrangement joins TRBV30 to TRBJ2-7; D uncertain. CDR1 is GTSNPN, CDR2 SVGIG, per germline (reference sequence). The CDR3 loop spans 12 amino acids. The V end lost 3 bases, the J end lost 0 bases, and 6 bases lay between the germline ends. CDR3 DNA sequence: TGTGCCTGGAGCCATGACTCCTACGAGCAGTACTTC. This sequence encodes CAWSHDSYEQYF. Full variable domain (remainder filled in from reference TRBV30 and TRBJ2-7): SQTIHQWPATLVQPVGSPLSLECTVEGTSNPNLYWYRQAAGRGLQLLFYSVGIGQISSEVPQNLSASRPQDRQFILSSKKLLLSDSGFYLCAWSHDSYEQYFGPGTRLTVT.

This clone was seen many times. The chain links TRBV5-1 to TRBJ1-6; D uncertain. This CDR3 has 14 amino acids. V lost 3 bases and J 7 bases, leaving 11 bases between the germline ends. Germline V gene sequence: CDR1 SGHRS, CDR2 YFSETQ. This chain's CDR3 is CASSSPGYNSPLHF. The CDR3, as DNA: TGCGCCAGCAGCTCTCCGGGATACAATTCACCCCTCCACTTT. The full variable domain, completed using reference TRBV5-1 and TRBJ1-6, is KAGVTQTPRYLIKTRGQQVTLSCSPISGHRSVSWYQQTPGQGLQFLFEYFSETQRNKGNFPGRFSGRQFSNSRSEMNVSTLELGDSALYLCASSSPGYNSPLHFGNGTRLTVT.

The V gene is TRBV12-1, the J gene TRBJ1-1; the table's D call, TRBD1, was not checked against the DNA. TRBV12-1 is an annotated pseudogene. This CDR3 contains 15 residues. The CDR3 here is CASSSDSQSDTEAFF. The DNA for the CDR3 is TGTGCCAGCAGCTCGGACAGTCAGAGCGACACTGAAGCTTTCTTT.

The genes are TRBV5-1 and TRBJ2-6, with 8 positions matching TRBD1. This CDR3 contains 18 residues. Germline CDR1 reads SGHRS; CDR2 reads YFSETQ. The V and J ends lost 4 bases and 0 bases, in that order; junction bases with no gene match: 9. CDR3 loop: CASSAAGTGGSGANVLTF. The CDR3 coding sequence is TGCGCCAGCAGCGCCGCCGGGACAGGCGGCTCTGGGGCCAACGTCCTGACTTTC.